This T cell receptor beta chain emerged from a study of blood T cell repertoires in COVID-19. Produced via immunoSEQ multiplex PCR; TCRdb's table is partial and in-frame only. The sample has approximately 170,000 clones; approximately 81% are singletons. Residents of under 25 US areas, aged roughly 18 to 89 years, made up the participants. This CDR3 is built from 14 residues. V was clipped by 3 bases and J by 8 bases; unmatched bases: 6. Germline V CDR1 and CDR2: SGHRS, YFSETQ. This clone was seen ten or more times. The chain has TRBV5-1 and TRBJ2-3, with TRBD1 matching over 10 bases. The specimen was PBMCs or T cells enriched from blood (not recorded which). The TCR sequence derives from a woman aged 45 to 65 who had recovered from COVID-19. The CDR3 sequence: CASSWGDRGGTQYF. DNA of the CDR3: TGCGCCAGCAGCTGGGGGGACAGGGGTGGTACGCAGTATTTT.